The 20 T cell receptor beta chains given below trace back to one sample, sequenced in a study of radiotherapy plus CTLA-4 blockade in lung cancer. This table comes from immunoSEQ multiplex PCR, and its TCRdb copy is limited to in-frame clones, with some not included. The repertoire holds roughly 88,000 clones, with about 83% as singletons. The source was peripheral blood, collected from a patient treated with radiotherapy plus ipilimumab. Receptors were obtained from a human donor with non-small cell lung cancer who had stable disease on radiotherapy plus ipilimumab.

The chain uses TRBV5-4 and TRBJ2-7, with D perhaps matching TRBD1 (6 bases). The CDR3 consists of 11 residues. In germline, CDR1 is SGHNT, CDR2 YYREEE (reference sequence). V was pared by 2 bases and J by 7 bases, with 7 bases between. The CDR3 bases are TGTGCCAGCAGCTTAACAGGGGAGCAGTACTTC. Its protein product is CASSLTGEQYF.

The gene calls are TRBV5-1 and TRBJ1-4; D possibly corresponds to TRBD1 (5 bases). This CDR3 is built from 14 residues. Germline loops: CDR1 SGHRS, CDR2 YFSETQ. The V end lost 1 base, the J end lost 8 bases, and 12 bases lay between the germline ends. The CDR3 DNA reads TGCGCCAGCAGCTTGTTAGGGGAGGGGGAAAAACTGTTTTTT. Residues: CASSLLGEGEKLFF.

The V gene is TRBV11-2, the J gene TRBJ2-5, with D perhaps TRBD2 (5 bases). The V end was cut by 6 bases, the J end by 1 base, with 6 bases between. This CDR3 has 12 amino acids. Germline values: CDR1 SGHAT, CDR2 FQNNGV. The CDR3 region has the DNA TGTGCCAGCAGGAGGGTCCAAGAGACCCAGTACTTC. This gives the protein CASRRVQETQYF. Based on the CDR3 plus reference TRBV11-2 and TRBJ2-5, the full variable domain is EAGVAQSPRYKIIEKRQSVAFWCNPISGHATLYWYQQILGQGPKLLIQFQNNGVVDDSQLPKDRFSAERLKGVDSTLKIQPAKLEDSAVYLCASRRVQETQYFGPGTRLLVL.

The V gene is TRBV30, the J gene TRBJ1-5, with 7 bases aligning to TRBD1. The trim removed 0 bases at V and 2 bases at J, leaving 10 bases unmatched. Germline V gene lookup returns CDR1 GTSNPN and CDR2 SVGIG (reference sequence). This CDR3 is built from 17 residues. This CDR3 reads CAWSVRGGAVGNQPQHF. Written as DNA, the CDR3 is TGTGCCTGGAGTGTTCGAGGGGGCGCGGTCGGCAATCAGCCCCAGCATTTT. The whole variable domain, remainder taken from reference TRBV30 and TRBJ1-5, is SQTIHQWPATLVQPVGSPLSLECTVEGTSNPNLYWYRQAAGRGLQLLFYSVGIGQISSEVPQNLSASRPQDRQFILSSKKLLLSDSGFYLCAWSVRGGAVGNQPQHFGDGTRLSIL.

The genes are TRBV9 and TRBJ2-2; the D gene is possibly TRBD2 (5 bases). V lost 7 bases and J lost 2, with 9 bases in between. The CDR3 has 13 residues. Germline loops: CDR1 SGDLS, CDR2 YYNGEE. The CDR3 loop is CASLAGNTGELFF. In nucleotides, the CDR3 is TGTGCCAGCCTAGCTGGAAACACCGGGGAGCTGTTTTTT.

The chain combines TRBV6-6 with TRBJ1-6; 9 positions match TRBD1. Per germline, CDR1 MNHNY and CDR2 SVGAGI (reference sequence). V gave up 8 bases and J gave up 10 bases; unmatched junction bases: 9. The CDR3 extends over 14 amino acids. The DNA for the CDR3 is TGTGCCAGCCACATGGGGGGACAGGGCTCACCCCTCCACTTT. Translated: CASHMGGQGSPLHF.

This rearrangement joins TRBV9 to TRBJ1-4; D is ambiguous. The CDR3 spans 13 residues. The V end was cut by 4 bases, the J end by 2 bases, with 6 bases between. Germline CDR1 is SGDLS and CDR2 is YYNGEE. Here the CDR3 reads CASSLSTNEKLFF. The CDR3 region has the DNA TGTGCCAGCAGCCTCTCCACTAATGAAAAACTGTTTTTT.

This rearrangement joins TRBV7-3 to TRBJ1-1; 8 bases are a match to TRBD1. The germline V gene has CDR1 SGHTA and CDR2 FQGTGA. The CDR3 loop spans 17 amino acids. Germline trimming cut 2 bases from V and 5 bases from J; bases unmatched to any gene: 13. CDR3 sequence (DNA): TGTGCCAGCAGCTTACGGCAGGGGGCTTTAAATGGGACTGAAGCTTTCTTT. It yields the protein CASSLRQGALNGTEAFF.

This clone was seen a handful of times. Different DNA sequences within this sample yield the same CDR3. The chain couples TRBV10-3 to TRBJ2-7; no definite D call. CDR3 size: 11 residues. Germline CDR1 and CDR2: ENHRY and SYGVKD. V was pared by 2 bases and J by 4 bases, with 3 bases between. Written as DNA, the CDR3 is TGTGCCATCAGTGAGGGGTACGAGCAGTACTTC. The encoded protein is CAISEGYEQYF.

V usage is TRBV28 and J usage is TRBJ1-2, with 9 bases identical to TRBD1. CDR3 length: 13 residues. The germline CDR1 and CDR2 sequences are MDHEN and SYDVKM. Trimming cost V 6 bases and J 8 bases; bases outside gene matches: 7. CDR3 sequence: CASSFRDRVGYTF. CDR3 coding DNA: TGTGCCAGCAGCTTCCGGGACAGGGTCGGCTACACCTTC.

The chain couples TRBV7-9 to TRBJ1-2, with D perhaps TRBD1 (6 bases). The germline V gene has CDR1 SEHNR and CDR2 FQNEAQ (reference sequence). The length of the CDR3 is 14 residues. Trimming stripped 3 bases from V and 4 bases from J, with 12 bases between. Written as DNA, the CDR3 is TGTGCCAGCAGCTTTTTCGACAGGAGCTATGGCTACACCTTC. Protein product: CASSFFDRSYGYTF.

The rearrangement links TRBV6-5 to TRBJ1-6; D gene unclear. CDR3 length equals 15 residues. Germline CDR1 reads MNHEY; CDR2 reads SVGAGI. V lost 6 bases and J lost 2, with 11 bases in between. The CDR3 DNA reads as TGTGCCAGCAGGAAAGGTGGCCCCTATAATTCACCCCTCCACTTT. It is translated as CASRKGGPYNSPLHF.

This sequence joins TRBV7-3 and TRBJ1-2; possibly TRBD1 for D (5 bases). With 5 bases removed from V and 4 bases from J, the gap between germline ends came to 11 bases. The CDR3 contains 13 residues. Germline V gene data show CDR1 as SGHTA and CDR2 as FQGTGA. This CDR3 reads CASSPRVGYGYTF. As DNA, the CDR3 is TGTGCCAGCAGCCCCAGGGTAGGCTATGGCTACACCTTC.

This chain joins TRBV14 and TRBJ2-5; 9 bases map to TRBD2. Trimming took 6 bases from V and 1 from J; bases not matched to a gene: 9. Germline values: CDR1 SGHDN, CDR2 FVKESK. The CDR3 length is 16 residues. This chain's CDR3 is CASSGLRRGGQETQYF. CDR3 DNA sequence: TGTGCCAGCAGTGGGCTACGGCGGGGGGGCCAAGAGACCCAGTACTTC.

This rearrangement joins TRBV6-4 to TRBJ1-6, with a tentative D call TRBD1 (5 bases). The CDR3 runs to 15 residues. Trimming removed 2 bases from V and 8 bases from J, with 13 bases in between. Germline assignment: CDR1 MRHNA and CDR2 SNTAGT. CDR3 protein: CASSDSGASYSPLHF. The CDR3 nucleotides are TGTGCCAGCAGTGACAGTGGGGCCTCTTATTCACCCCTCCACTTT.

This chain connects TRBV7-9 to TRBJ2-7, with 8 bases identical to TRBD1. Trimming removed 1 base from V and 3 bases from J; junction bases left unmatched: 2. Germline V gene sequence: CDR1 SEHNR, CDR2 FQNEAQ (reference sequence). This CDR3 is built from 14 residues. CDR3: CASSLGTGSYEQYF. CDR3 DNA: TGTGCCAGCAGCTTAGGGACAGGGAGCTACGAGCAGTACTTC.

Written as DNA, the CDR3 is TGTGCCAGCAGTTTCACGGGACTTAATGAAAAACTGTTTTTT. Translated, it gives CASSFTGLNEKLFF. This chain links TRBV28 with TRBJ1-4; D is possibly TRBD1 (5 bases). The CDR3 runs 14 residues. Trimming took off 3 bases at V and 4 bases at J, with 9 bases between the two ends. CDR1 MDHEN and CDR2 SYDVKM come from the germline V gene.

The V gene is TRBV27, the J gene TRBJ2-6; D not certain. Germline CDR1 is MNHEY and CDR2 is SMNVEV (reference sequence). This CDR3 comprises 15 residues. Trimming stripped 5 bases from V and 0 bases from J, with 8 bases between. The CDR3: CASSARISGANVLTF. The CDR3 DNA sequence: TGTGCCAGCAGTGCCAGGATCTCTGGGGCCAACGTCCTGACTTTC.

In its sample, this clone was seen once. The CDR3 here is CSVRDRKDTQYF. CDR3 sequence (DNA): TGCAGCGTCCGGGACAGAAAAGATACGCAGTATTTT. This sequence joins TRBV29-1 and TRBJ2-3; 7 positions match TRBD1. Germline V CDR1 and CDR2: SQVTM, ANQGSEA. Trimming took 6 bases from V and 5 from J; bases not matched to a gene: 5. CDR3 length: 12 amino acids.

The chain is built from TRBV7-6 and TRBJ2-7; TRBD1 is a possible D gene (7 bases). Trimming removed 2 bases at V and 3 bases at J, with 11 bases between. Germline V gene data show CDR1 as SGHVS and CDR2 as FNYEAQ. This CDR3 contains 14 residues. This chain's CDR3 is CASSLSRGDYEQYF. As DNA, the CDR3 is TGTGCCAGCAGCTTATCCAGGGGGGACTACGAGCAGTACTTC.